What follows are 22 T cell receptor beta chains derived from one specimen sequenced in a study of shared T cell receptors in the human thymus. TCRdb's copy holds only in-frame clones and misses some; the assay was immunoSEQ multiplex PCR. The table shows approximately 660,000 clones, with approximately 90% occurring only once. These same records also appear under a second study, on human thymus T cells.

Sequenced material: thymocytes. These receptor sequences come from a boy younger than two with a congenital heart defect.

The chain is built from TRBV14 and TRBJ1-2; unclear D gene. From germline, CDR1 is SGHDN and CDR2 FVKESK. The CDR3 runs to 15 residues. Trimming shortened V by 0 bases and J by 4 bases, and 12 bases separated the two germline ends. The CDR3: CASSQDAESGYGYTF. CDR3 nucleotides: TGTGCCAGCAGCCAAGACGCCGAGAGCGGCTATGGCTACACCTTC.

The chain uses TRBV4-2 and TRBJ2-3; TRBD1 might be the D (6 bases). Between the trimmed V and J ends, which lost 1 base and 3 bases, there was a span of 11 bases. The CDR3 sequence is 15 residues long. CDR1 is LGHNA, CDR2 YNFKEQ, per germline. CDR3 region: CASSQGTERTDTQYF. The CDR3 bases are TGTGCCAGCAGCCAAGGGACAGAACGGACAGATACGCAGTATTTT.

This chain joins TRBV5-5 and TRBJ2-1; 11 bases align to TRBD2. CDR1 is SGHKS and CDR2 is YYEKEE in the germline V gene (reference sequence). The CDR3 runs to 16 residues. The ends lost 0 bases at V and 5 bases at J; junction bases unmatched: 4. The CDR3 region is CASSLVGLAADNEQFF. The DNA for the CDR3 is TGTGCCAGCAGCTTGGTGGGACTAGCGGCAGACAATGAGCAGTTCTTC.

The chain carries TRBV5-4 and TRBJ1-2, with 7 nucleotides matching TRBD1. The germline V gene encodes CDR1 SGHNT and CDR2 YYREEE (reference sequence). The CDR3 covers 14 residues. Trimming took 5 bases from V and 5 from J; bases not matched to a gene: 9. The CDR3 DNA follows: TGTGCCAGCAGTCCGGGACAGCGACTATATGGCTACACCTTC. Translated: CASSPGQRLYGYTF.

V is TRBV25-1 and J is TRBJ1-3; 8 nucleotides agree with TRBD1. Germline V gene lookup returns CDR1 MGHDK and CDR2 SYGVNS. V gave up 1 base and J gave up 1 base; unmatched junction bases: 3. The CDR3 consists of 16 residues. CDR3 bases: TGTGCCAGCAGTGAATCGACAGGGGCGTCTGGAAACACCATATATTTT. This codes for CASSESTGASGNTIYF.

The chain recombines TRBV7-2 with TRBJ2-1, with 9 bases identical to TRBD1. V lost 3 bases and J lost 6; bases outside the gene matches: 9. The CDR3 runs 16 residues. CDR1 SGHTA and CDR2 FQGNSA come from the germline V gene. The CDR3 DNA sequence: TGTGCCAGCAGCTTGGTGAGGGACAGGGCCGTCAATGAGCAGTTCTTC. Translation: CASSLVRDRAVNEQFF.

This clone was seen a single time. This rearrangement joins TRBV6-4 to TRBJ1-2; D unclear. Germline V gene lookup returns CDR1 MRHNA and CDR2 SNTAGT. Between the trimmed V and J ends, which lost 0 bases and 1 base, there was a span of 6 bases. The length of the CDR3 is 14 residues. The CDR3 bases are TGTGCCAGCAGTGACTCAGAGGGTAACTATGGCTACACCTTC. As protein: CASSDSEGNYGYTF.

The CDR3 region is CASSLPGLAGEVYEQYF. The CDR3 DNA sequence: TGTGCCAGCAGTTTACCCGGACTAGCGGGAGAGGTCTACGAGCAGTACTTC. The chain is built from TRBV27 and TRBJ2-7; 13 nucleotides align to TRBD2. Germline V gene sequence: CDR1 MNHEY, CDR2 SMNVEV (reference sequence). The CDR3 covers 17 residues. The V and J ends lost 2 bases and 3 bases, in that order; junction bases with no gene match: 7.

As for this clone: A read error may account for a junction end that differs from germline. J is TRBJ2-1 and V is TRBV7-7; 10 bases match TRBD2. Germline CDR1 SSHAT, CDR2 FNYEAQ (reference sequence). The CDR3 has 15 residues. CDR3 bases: TGTGCTAGCAGCCCCTGGACTAGCGGTTACAATGAGCAGTTCTTC. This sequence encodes CASSPWTSGYNEQFF. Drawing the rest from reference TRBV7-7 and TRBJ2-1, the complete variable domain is GAGVSQSPRYKVTKRGQDVTLRCDPISSHATLYWYQQALGQGPEFLTYFNYEAQPDKSGLPSDRFSAERPEGSISTLTIQRTEQRDSAMYRCASSPWTSGYNEQFFGPGTRLTVL.

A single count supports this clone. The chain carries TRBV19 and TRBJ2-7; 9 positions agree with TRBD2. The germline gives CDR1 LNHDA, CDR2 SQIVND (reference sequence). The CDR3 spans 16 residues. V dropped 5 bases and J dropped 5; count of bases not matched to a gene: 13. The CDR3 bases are TGTGCCAGTAGTGCCTTAAGGCGGGAGGGCCAGGACGAGCAGTACTTC. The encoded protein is CASSALRREGQDEQYF.

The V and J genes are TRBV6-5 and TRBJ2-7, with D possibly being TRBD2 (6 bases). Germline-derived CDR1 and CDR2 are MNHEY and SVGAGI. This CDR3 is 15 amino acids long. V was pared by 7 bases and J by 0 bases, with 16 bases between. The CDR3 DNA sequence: TGTGCCAGCATCGGTCGGGTTAGCGGCTCCTACGAGCAGTACTTC. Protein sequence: CASIGRVSGSYEQYF.

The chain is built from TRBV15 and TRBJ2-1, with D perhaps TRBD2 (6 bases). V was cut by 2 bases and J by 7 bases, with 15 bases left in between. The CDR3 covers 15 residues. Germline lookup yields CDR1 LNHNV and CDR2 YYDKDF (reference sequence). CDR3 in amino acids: CATSRPGLPPNEQFF. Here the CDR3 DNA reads TGTGCCACCAGCAGACCGGGACTGCCCCCAAATGAGCAGTTCTTC.

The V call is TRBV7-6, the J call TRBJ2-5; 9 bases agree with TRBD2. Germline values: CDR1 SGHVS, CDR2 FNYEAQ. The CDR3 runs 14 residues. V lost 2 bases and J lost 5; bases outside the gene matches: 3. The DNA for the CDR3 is TGTGCCAGCAGCTTAAGGCGGGAGGGGGAGACCCAGTACTTC. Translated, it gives CASSLRREGETQYF.

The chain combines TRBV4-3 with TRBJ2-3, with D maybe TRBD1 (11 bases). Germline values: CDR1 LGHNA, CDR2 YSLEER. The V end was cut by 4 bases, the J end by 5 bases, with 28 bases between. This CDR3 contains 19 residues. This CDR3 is CASSPVDRGRSGRGDTQYF. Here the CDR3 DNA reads TGCGCCAGCAGCCCTGTGGACAGGGGGCGAAGCGGGAGGGGAGATACGCAGTATTTT.

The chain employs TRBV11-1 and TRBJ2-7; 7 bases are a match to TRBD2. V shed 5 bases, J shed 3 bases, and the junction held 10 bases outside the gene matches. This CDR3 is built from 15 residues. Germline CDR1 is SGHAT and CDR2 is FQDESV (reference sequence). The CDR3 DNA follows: TGTGCCAGCAGCCCAGAGGGAGGGCGCTTCTACGAGCAGTACTTC. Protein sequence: CASSPEGGRFYEQYF.

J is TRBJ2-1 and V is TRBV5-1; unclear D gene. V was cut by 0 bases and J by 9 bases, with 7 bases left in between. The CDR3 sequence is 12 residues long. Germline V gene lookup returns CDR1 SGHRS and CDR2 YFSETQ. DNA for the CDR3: TGCGCCAGCAGCTTGGTTGTGAGTGAGCAGTTCTTC. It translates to CASSLVVSEQFF.

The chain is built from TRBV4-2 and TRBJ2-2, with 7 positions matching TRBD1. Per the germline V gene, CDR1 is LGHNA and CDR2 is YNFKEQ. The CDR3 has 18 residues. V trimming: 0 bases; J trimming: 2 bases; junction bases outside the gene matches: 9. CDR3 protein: CASSQENPGGLNTGELFF. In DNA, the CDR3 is TGTGCCAGCAGCCAAGAAAACCCAGGGGGTCTCAACACCGGGGAGCTGTTTTTT.

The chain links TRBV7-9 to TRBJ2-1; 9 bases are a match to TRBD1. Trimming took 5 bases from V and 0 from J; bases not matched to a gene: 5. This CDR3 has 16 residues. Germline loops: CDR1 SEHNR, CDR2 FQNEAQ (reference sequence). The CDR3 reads CASSPGTGSSYNEQFF. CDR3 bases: TGTGCCAGCAGCCCCGGGACAGGGAGCTCCTACAATGAGCAGTTCTTC. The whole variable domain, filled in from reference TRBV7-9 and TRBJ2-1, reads DTGVSQNPRHKITKRGQNVTFRCDPISEHNRLYWYRQTLGQGPEFLTYFQNEAQLEKSRLLSDRFSAERPKGSFSTLEIQRTEQGDSAMYLCASSPGTGSSYNEQFFGPGTRLTVL.

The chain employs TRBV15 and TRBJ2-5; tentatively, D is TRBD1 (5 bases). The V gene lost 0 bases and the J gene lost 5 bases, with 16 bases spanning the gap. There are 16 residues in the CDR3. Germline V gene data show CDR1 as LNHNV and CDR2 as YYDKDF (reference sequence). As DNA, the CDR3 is TGTGCCACCAGCAGAGATCAGGAAACTAACAGGGAGACCCAGTACTTC. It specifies CATSRDQETNRETQYF.

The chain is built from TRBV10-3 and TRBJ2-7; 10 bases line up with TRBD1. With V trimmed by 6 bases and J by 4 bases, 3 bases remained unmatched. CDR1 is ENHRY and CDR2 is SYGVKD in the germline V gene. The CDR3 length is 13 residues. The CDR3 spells CAISAGQGYEQYF. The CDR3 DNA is TGTGCCATCAGCGCGGGACAGGGGTACGAGCAGTACTTC.

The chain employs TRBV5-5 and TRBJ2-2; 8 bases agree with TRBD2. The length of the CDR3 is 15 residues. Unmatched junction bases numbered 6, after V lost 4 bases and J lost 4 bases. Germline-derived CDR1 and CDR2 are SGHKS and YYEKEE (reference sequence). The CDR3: CASSQREGSTGELFF. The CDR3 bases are TGTGCCAGCAGCCAACGGGAGGGGAGCACCGGGGAGCTGTTTTTT.

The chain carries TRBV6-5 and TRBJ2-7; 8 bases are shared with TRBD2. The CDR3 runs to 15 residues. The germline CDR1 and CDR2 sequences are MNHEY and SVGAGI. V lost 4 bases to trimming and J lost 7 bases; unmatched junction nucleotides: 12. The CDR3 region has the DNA TGTGCCAGCAGTTCGAGCGGGAGCGGGTTTAGGGAGCAGTACTTC. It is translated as CASSSSGSGFREQYF.